Following are 3 T cell receptor beta chains from one sample sequenced in a study of blood T cell repertoires in COVID-19. Clones were read by immunoSEQ multiplex PCR, and TCRdb kept only the in-frame ones, dropping some. Here the sample spans around 470,000 clones, about 90% being singletons. The material sequenced was PBMCs or T cells enriched from blood (not recorded which). The receptors were gathered from a man in his late teens or twenties who had recovered from COVID-19.

The chain uses TRBV11-2 and TRBJ1-6; D is unclear. Deletions cut 6 bases from V and 6 bases from J, with 27 bases between. The length of the CDR3 is 19 residues. Germline V gene data show CDR1 as SGHAT and CDR2 as FQNNGV. In nucleotides, the CDR3 is TGTGCCAGCAGTTTCAGGCTTTTCGACGACGGACTGGCTAATTCACCCCTCCACTTT. It encodes CASSFRLFDDGLANSPLHF.

The chain recombines TRBV10-1 with TRBJ1-4; D remains ambiguous. V was trimmed by 4 bases and J by 8 bases, leaving 8 bases between them. Per the germline V gene, CDR1 is WNHNN and CDR2 is SYGVQD (reference sequence). This CDR3 is built from 12 residues. The chain's CDR3 is CASSGQNEKLFF. In DNA form, the CDR3 reads TGCGCCAGCAGTGGTCAGAACGAAAAACTGTTTTTT.

The gene calls are TRBV28 and TRBJ2-7, with D tentatively TRBD1 (6 bases). V gave up 5 bases and J gave up 5 bases, with 19 bases separating them. The CDR3 is 15 residues long. Germline V gene sequence: CDR1 MDHEN, CDR2 SYDVKM. Written as DNA, the CDR3 is TGTGCCAGCAGTCCCCACACAGGGCTCCCTCACGAGCAGTACTTC. Protein product: CASSPHTGLPHEQYF.